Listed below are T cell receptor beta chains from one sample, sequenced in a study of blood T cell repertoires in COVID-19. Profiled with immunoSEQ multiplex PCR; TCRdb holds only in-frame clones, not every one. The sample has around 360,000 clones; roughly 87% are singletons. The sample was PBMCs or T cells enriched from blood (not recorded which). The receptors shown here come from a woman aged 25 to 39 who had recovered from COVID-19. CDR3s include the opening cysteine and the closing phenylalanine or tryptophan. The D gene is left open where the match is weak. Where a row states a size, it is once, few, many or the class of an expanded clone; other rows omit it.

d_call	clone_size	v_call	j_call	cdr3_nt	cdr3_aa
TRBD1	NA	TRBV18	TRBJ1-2	TGTGCCAGCTCACCCCAGACAGGGAGCTATGGCTACACCTTC	CASSPQTGSYGYTF
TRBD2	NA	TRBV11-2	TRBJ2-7	TGTGCCAGCAGCTTACCGGGTGGGACTAGCGTCGACGAGCAGTACTTC	CASSLPGGTSVDEQYF
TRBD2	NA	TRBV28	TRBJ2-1	TGTGCCAGCAGTTTGATAGCGGGGCCCTACAATGAGCAGTTCTTC	CASSLIAGPYNEQFF
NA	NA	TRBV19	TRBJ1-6	TGTGCCAGTAATGCCAGGGCTAATTCACCCCTCCACTTT	CASNARANSPLHF
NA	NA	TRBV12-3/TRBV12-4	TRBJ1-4	TGTGCCAGCAGTCCAGGGAAGTTCCTGTTTTTT	CASSPGKFLFF
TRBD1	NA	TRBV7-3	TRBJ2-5	TGTGCCAGCAGCATTGCCGGGACAGCACAAGAGACCCAGTACTTC	CASSIAGTAQETQYF
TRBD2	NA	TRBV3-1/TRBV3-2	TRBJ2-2	TGTGCCAGCAGCCAGACTAGCGGGGCTATCTCCGGGGAGCTGTTTTTT	CASSQTSGAISGELFF
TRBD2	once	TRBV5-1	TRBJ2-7	TGCGCCAGCAGCCCCGGACTAGCGGGAATCGACGAGCAGTACTTC	CASSPGLAGIDEQYF
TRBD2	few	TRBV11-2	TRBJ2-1	TGTGCCAGCAGCTCAATCGGCCTAGCGGGAAGGCACTCCTACAATGAGCAGTTCTTC	CASSSIGLAGRHSYNEQFF
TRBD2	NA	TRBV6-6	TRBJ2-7	TGTGCCAGCAGTCCATCGGGGGGGCGGTACGAGCAGTACTTC	CASSPSGGRYEQYF
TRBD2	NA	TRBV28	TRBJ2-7	TGTGCCAGCAGCCGAATACCCACTAGCGGCTCCTACGAGCAGTACTTC	CASSRIPTSGSYEQYF
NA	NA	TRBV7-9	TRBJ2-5	TGTGCCAGCCAGAAAGGGGCTCGGGCGCAGGAGACCCAGTACTTC	CASQKGARAQETQYF
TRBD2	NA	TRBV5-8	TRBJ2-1	TGTGCCAGCAGCTTAGTGGGGGGGTACAATGAGCAGTTCTTC	CASSLVGGYNEQFF
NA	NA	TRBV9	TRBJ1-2	TGTGCCAGCAGCGATGACAGACACTATGGCTACACCTTC	CASSDDRHYGYTF
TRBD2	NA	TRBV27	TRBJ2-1	TGTGCCAGCACTCTAGCGGGGAGGGATGAGCAGTTCTTC	CASTLAGRDEQFF
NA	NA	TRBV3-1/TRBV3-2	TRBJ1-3	TGTGCCAGCAGCCAACAGGGCCGATCTGGAAACACCATATATTTT	CASSQQGRSGNTIYF
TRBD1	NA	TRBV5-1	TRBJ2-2	TGCGCCAGCAGCACACTACAGGGGGCTAGCGGGGAGCTGTTTTTT	CASSTLQGASGELFF
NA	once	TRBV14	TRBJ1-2	TGTGCCAGCACCAACAGGGCTAACTATGGCTACACCTTC	CASTNRANYGYTF
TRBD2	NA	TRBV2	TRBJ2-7	TGTGCCAGCAGTCGGGGCGGGAGGGCTTACGAGCAGTACTTC	CASSRGGRAYEQYF
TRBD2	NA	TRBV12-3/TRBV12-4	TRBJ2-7	TGTGCCAGCAGGGTAGCGGGGGGGGACGAGCAGTACTTC	CASRVAGGDEQYF
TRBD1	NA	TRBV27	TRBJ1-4	TGTGCCAGCAGTTTCGGCTGGGGACAGGGGAATGAAAAACTGTTTTTT	CASSFGWGQGNEKLFF
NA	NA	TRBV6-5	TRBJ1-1	TGTGCCAGCAGCACCAGGGGTATCACTGAAGCTTTCTTT	CASSTRGITEAFF
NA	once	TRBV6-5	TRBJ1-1	TGTGCCAGCAGTTCGCGTCCCACTGAAGCTTTCTTT	CASSSRPTEAFF
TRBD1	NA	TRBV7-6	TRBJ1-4	TGTGCCAGCAGCTCCATCTTGGGACAGGCAACTAATGAAAAACTGTTTTTT	CASSSILGQATNEKLFF